These 25 T cell receptor beta chains originate from one sample sequenced in a study of blood T cell repertoires in COVID-19. TCRdb's table, derived via immunoSEQ multiplex PCR, lists solely in-frame clones and lacks some. The sample holds about 670,000 clones; 80% to 90% are singletons and the top ten take roughly 0.25%. The sample consisted of peripheral blood. These receptors all come from a woman aged 18-35 years with acute or convalescent COVID-19.

CDR3 coding DNA: TGTGCCAGCAGCTTAGTGTCGACCGGGAACCATCAGCCCCAGCATTTT. Protein sequence: CASSLVSTGNHQPQHF. J is TRBJ1-5 and V is TRBV5-5; D not resolved. CDR3 size: 16 residues. V was pared by 2 bases and J by 5 bases, with 17 bases between. Germline V gives CDR1 SGHKS, CDR2 YYEKEE (reference sequence).

The CDR3 nucleotides are TGTGCCAGCAGCTTAGACGGGGTGGATCGCCAGCATTTT. Translation: CASSLDGVDRQHF. V usage is TRBV7-2 and J usage is TRBJ1-5; D gene ambiguous. This CDR3 region has 13 residues. V gave up 1 base and J gave up 12 bases, with 13 bases separating them. From germline, CDR1 is SGHTA and CDR2 FQGNSA.

The CDR3 region has the DNA TGTGCCAGCAGCTCATCCGACAGGGTGGGCACCGGGGAGCTGTTTTTT. This encodes CASSSSDRVGTGELFF. This sequence joins TRBV5-5 and TRBJ2-2; 7 bases line up with TRBD1. The CDR3 extends over 16 amino acids. The J segment lost 4 bases and the V segment lost 3 bases, leaving 9 bases of the junction unmatched. Germline V CDR1 and CDR2: SGHKS, YYEKEE (reference sequence).

The V call is TRBV2, the J call TRBJ2-5; 9 nucleotides line up with TRBD2. Germline assignment: CDR1 SNHLY and CDR2 FYNNEI. J gave up 5 bases and V 7 bases, and 5 bases lay outside the gene matches. CDR3 size: 13 residues. CDR3 region: CASNLAGRETQYF. CDR3 bases: TGTGCCAGCAACCTAGCGGGGCGTGAGACCCAGTACTTC.

The rearrangement uses TRBV10-3 and TRBJ2-7; a weak D match, TRBD1 (5 bases). Trimming took 10 bases from V and 5 from J, leaving 18 bases between them. The V gene's germline CDR1 is ENHRY and CDR2 SYGVKD. There are 13 residues in the CDR3. This CDR3 is CANPRCRVHEQYF. The DNA for the CDR3 is TGTGCCAACCCTAGATGCAGGGTCCACGAGCAGTACTTC.

The chain links TRBV6-5 to TRBJ1-2; perhaps TRBD1 as D (6 bases). Germline V gene sequence: CDR1 MNHEY, CDR2 SVGAGI. V was shortened by 2 bases and J by 13 bases, with 17 bases between the two germline ends. This CDR3 contains 13 residues. The CDR3 protein is CASSYPSGDPVTF. CDR3 bases: TGTGCCAGCAGTTACCCATCAGGGGACCCAGTCACCTTC.

V and J are TRBV5-6 and TRBJ1-3; D remains ambiguous. V lost 0 bases and J 2 bases, leaving 6 bases between the germline ends. Germline V gives CDR1 SGHDT, CDR2 YYEEEE. The CDR3 sequence is 14 residues long. In DNA, the CDR3 is TGTGCCAGCAGCTTGGACAGAACTGGAAACACCATATATTTT. This codes for CASSLDRTGNTIYF.

The rearrangement uses TRBV19 and TRBJ2-7; 14 positions match TRBD2. Per the germline V gene, CDR1 is LNHDA and CDR2 is SQIVND (reference sequence). V gave up 5 bases and J gave up 7 bases; unmatched junction bases: 7. The CDR3 is made up of 15 amino acids. CDR3 in amino acids: CASSPRLAGGSEQYF. The DNA for the CDR3 is TGTGCCAGTAGTCCACGACTAGCGGGGGGGAGTGAGCAGTACTTC.

The V and J genes are TRBV7-2 and TRBJ2-7; D might be TRBD1 (5 bases). Trimming took off 3 bases at V and 3 bases at J, with 12 bases between the two ends. The CDR3 runs to 14 residues. Germline V CDR1 and CDR2: SGHTA, FQGNSA. The CDR3 DNA is TGTGCCAGCAGCTTTGTAGGACACCACTACGAGCAGTACTTC. It codes for CASSFVGHHYEQYF.

This clone appeared a single time. V usage is TRBV5-8 and J usage is TRBJ1-1, with a possible D match to TRBD1 (6 bases). Trimming shortened V by 4 bases and J by 0 bases, and 10 bases separated the two germline ends. This CDR3 contains 14 residues. Germline CDR1 SGHTS, CDR2 YDEGEE. In DNA form, the CDR3 reads TGTGCCAGCAGCGGACAGTTCATGAACACTGAAGCTTTCTTT. The encoded protein is CASSGQFMNTEAFF.

V and J are TRBV7-9 and TRBJ1-2; TRBD1 aligns across 9 bases. V was pared by 6 bases and J by 4 bases, with 6 bases of the junction left unmatched. CDR1 SEHNR and CDR2 FQNEAQ come from the germline V gene (reference sequence). The CDR3 is 14 amino acids. The CDR3 region has the DNA TGTGCCAGCAGGCCGGTACAGGGGGCCTATGGCTACACCTTC. This translates into CASRPVQGAYGYTF.

The rearrangement uses TRBV24-1 and TRBJ2-5; 7 bases fit TRBD1. V lost 1 base to trimming and J lost 1 base; unmatched junction nucleotides: 11. The germline V gene encodes CDR1 KGHDR and CDR2 SFDVKD. The CDR3 is 18 residues long. CDR3 sequence (DNA): TGTGCCACCAGTGATTTCGGGCAGGGACAGCTCATCCAAGAGACCCAGTACTTC. Translated: CATSDFGQGQLIQETQYF.

The chain recombines TRBV6-6 with TRBJ2-7; 12 bases are shared with TRBD2. The V and J ends lost 5 bases and 6 bases, in that order; junction bases with no gene match: 5. The CDR3 covers 14 residues. Germline values: CDR1 MNHNY, CDR2 SVGAGI (reference sequence). The CDR3 protein is CASSKGLAGPEQYF. The DNA of the CDR3 is TGTGCCAGCAGTAAGGGACTAGCGGGCCCCGAGCAGTACTTC.

This clone was observed a handful of times. The chain combines TRBV24-1 with TRBJ1-3; no reliable D call. This CDR3 region has 15 residues. Trimming left V 4 bases short and J 0 bases short, with 9 bases between. CDR1 and CDR2 (germline): KGHDR, SFDVKD. The DNA for the CDR3 is TGTGCCACCAGTGACCCCTATATCTCTGGAAACACCATATATTTT. Translating gives CATSDPYISGNTIYF.

The chain is built from TRBV5-1 and TRBJ2-3; possible D gene TRBD1, 6 bases. The CDR3 is 18 amino acids. CDR1 and CDR2 (germline): SGHRS, YFSETQ. V was cut by 1 base and J by 0 bases, with 18 bases left in between. The CDR3 DNA follows: TGCGCCAGCAGCTTGAGTTTTGCAGGGGCACTAAGCACAGATACGCAGTATTTT. This encodes CASSLSFAGALSTDTQYF.

V and J are TRBV18 and TRBJ1-5; 7 bases fit TRBD1. The CDR3 contains 16 residues. V lost 5 bases to trimming and J lost 0 bases; unmatched junction nucleotides: 7. Germline-derived CDR1 and CDR2 are KGHSH and LQKENI. The CDR3 nucleotides are TGTGCCAGCTCAGCCTCGACAGGGAATAGCAATCAGCCCCAGCATTTT. Translation gives CASSASTGNSNQPQHF. The full variable domain, completed using reference TRBV18 and TRBJ1-5, is NAGVMQNPRHLVRRRGQEARLRCSPMKGHSHVYWYRQLPEEGLKFMVYLQKENIIDESGMPKERFSAEFPKEGPSILRIQQVVRGDSAAYFCASSASTGNSNQPQHFGDGTRLSIL.

The rearrangement uses TRBV6-4 and TRBJ2-2, with D perhaps TRBD2 (6 bases). V was cut by 3 bases and J by 2 bases, with 16 bases left in between. The CDR3 runs 17 residues. Germline loops: CDR1 MRHNA, CDR2 SNTAGT. The CDR3 spells CASSEGGPGVNTGELFF. The CDR3 DNA follows: TGTGCCAGCAGTGAGGGCGGCCCGGGGGTCAACACCGGGGAGCTGTTTTTT.

The J gene is TRBJ1-2, the V gene TRBV27, with TRBD1 matching 11 bases. J lost 6 bases, V lost 4 bases, and 7 bases had no gene match. This CDR3 spans 15 amino acids. Germline lookup yields CDR1 MNHEY and CDR2 SMNVEV (reference sequence). DNA of the CDR3: TGTGCCAGCAGTTACTCGGACAGGGGGCAGAATGGCTACACCTTC. Translation gives CASSYSDRGQNGYTF.

This rearrangement joins TRBV7-2 to TRBJ2-2, with 8 positions matching TRBD1. V lost 5 bases and J lost 6; bases outside the gene matches: 8. CDR3 length: 15 residues. From germline, CDR1 is SGHTA and CDR2 FQGNSA. CDR3 bases: TGTGCCAGCAGCCGGGACAGGTTTTTTGCCGGGGAGCTGTTTTTT. This sequence encodes CASSRDRFFAGELFF.

The chain employs TRBV3-1 (or the pseudogene TRBV3-2) and TRBJ1-3; D unclear. The CDR3 contains 15 residues. Deletions cut 0 bases from V and 4 bases from J, with 10 bases between. Germline CDR1 and CDR2: LGHDT and YNNKEL (reference sequence). Here the CDR3 reads CASSQDKAGGNTIYF. The CDR3 DNA reads TGTGCCAGCAGCCAAGATAAGGCCGGGGGAAACACCATATATTTT.

This clone was seen a few times. The chain is built from TRBV5-1 and TRBJ1-2; 8 bases are shared with TRBD1. The CDR3 covers 16 residues. Looked up from germline, CDR1 is SGHRS and CDR2 is YFSETQ. J gave up 1 base and V 5 bases, and 10 bases lay outside the gene matches. The CDR3, as DNA: TGCGCCAGCAGGGATGGACAGGGCCAGTTTAACTATGGCTACACCTTC. It is translated as CASRDGQGQFNYGYTF.

V and J are TRBV20-1 and TRBJ1-5; unclear D gene. The CDR3 runs 13 residues. Trimming took off 3 bases at V and 0 bases at J, with 6 bases between the two ends. Germline loops: CDR1 DFQATT, CDR2 SNEGSKA (reference sequence). The CDR3, as DNA: TGCAGTGCTAGTGGTTATAGCAATCAGCCCCAGCATTTT. This sequence encodes CSASGYSNQPQHF.

The V and J genes are TRBV6-5 and TRBJ1-2; D is possibly TRBD1 (5 bases). The CDR3 covers 15 residues. Germline V gives CDR1 MNHEY, CDR2 SVGAGI. With 8 bases removed from V and 4 bases from J, the gap between germline ends came to 20 bases. The CDR3 nucleotides read TGTGCCAGCTCAGACCCCAGAAGTACAGGCTATGGCTACACCTTC. Amino acid sequence: CASSDPRSTGYGYTF.

This rearrangement joins TRBV24-1 to TRBJ2-2; no clear D. With 7 bases removed from V and 6 bases from J, the gap between germline ends came to 8 bases. Germline CDR1 reads KGHDR; CDR2 reads SFDVKD. The CDR3 extends over 12 amino acids. CDR3 residues: CATSRQSGELFF. The CDR3 nucleotides read TGTGCCACCAGCCGACAATCCGGGGAGCTGTTTTTT.

The genes are TRBV6-6 and TRBJ1-1; the D gene is possibly TRBD1 (6 bases). CDR1 and CDR2 from the germline V gene are MNHNY and SVGAGI (reference sequence). The CDR3 spans 12 residues. V was trimmed by 5 bases and J by 7 bases, leaving 11 bases between them. The CDR3 sequence is CASSTQGIEAFF. The CDR3 coding sequence is TGTGCCAGCAGTACACAGGGAATTGAAGCTTTCTTT.